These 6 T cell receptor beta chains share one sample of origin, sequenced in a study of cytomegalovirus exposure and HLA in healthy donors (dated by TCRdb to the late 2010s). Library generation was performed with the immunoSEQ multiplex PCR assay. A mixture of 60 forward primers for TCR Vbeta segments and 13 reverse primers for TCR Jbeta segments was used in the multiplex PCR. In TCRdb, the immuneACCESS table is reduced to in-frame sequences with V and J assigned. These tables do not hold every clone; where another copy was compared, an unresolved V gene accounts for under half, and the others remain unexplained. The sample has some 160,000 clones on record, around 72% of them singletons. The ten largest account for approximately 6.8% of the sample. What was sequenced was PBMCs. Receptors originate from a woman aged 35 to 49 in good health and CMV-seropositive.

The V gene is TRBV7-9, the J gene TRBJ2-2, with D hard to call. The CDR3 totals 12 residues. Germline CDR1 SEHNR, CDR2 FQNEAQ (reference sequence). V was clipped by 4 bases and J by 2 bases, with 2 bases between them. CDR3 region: CASSSNTGELFF. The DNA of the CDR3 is TGTGCCAGCAGCTCAAACACCGGGGAGCTGTTTTTT.

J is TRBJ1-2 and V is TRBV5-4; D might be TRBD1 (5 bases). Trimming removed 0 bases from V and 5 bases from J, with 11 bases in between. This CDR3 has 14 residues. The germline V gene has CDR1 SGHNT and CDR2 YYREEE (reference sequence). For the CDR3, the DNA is TGTGCCAGCAGCTTGGCCGCGGGGCGTTATGGCTACACCTTC. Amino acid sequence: CASSLAAGRYGYTF.

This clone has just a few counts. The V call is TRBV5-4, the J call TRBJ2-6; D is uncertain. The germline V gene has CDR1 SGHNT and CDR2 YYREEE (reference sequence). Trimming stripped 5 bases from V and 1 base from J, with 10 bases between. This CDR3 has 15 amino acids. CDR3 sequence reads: CASSPVDSGANVLTF. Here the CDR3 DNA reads TGTGCCAGCAGTCCGGTAGATTCTGGGGCCAACGTCCTGACTTTC. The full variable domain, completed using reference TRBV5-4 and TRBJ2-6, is ETGVTQSPTHLIKTRGQQVTLRCSSQSGHNTVSWYQQALGQGPQFIFQYYREEENGRGNFPPRFSGLQFPNYSSELNVNALELDDSALYLCASSPVDSGANVLTFGAGSRLTVL.

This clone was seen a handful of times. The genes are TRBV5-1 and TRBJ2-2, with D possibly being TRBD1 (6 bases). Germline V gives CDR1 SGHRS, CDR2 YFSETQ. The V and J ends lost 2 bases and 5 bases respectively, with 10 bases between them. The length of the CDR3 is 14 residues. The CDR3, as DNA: TGCGCCAGCAGCTTAGTACAGGGAACCGGGGAGCTGTTTTTT. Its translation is CASSLVQGTGELFF.

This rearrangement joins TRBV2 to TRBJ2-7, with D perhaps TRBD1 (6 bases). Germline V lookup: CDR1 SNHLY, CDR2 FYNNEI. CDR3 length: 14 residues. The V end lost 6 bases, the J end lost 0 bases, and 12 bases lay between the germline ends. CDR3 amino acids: CASSEDSLSYEQYF. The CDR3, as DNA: TGTGCCAGCAGCGAGGACAGCCTCTCCTACGAGCAGTACTTC.

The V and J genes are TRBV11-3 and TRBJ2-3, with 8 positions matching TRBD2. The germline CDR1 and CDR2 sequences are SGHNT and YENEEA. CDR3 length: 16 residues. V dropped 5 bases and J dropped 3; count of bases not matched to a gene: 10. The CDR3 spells CASSPGGGGRTDTQYF. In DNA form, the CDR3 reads TGTGCCAGCAGCCCCGGAGGCGGGGGGCGAACAGATACGCAGTATTTT.